A single sample is the source of the 32 T cell receptor beta chains below, sequenced in a study of technical replicates of blood from a few donors. TCRdb keeps only in-frame clones here, not all; method: immunoSEQ multiplex PCR. The sample holds roughly 52,000 clones, roughly 95% seen once. The specimen sequenced was PBMCs. Receptor source: a human donor in good health. Some clones in this sample may be carry-over from other donors' samples.

J is TRBJ2-5 and V is TRBV29-1, with TRBD2 matching over 11 bases. CDR3 length equals 16 residues. The V segment lost 0 bases and the J segment 5 bases; nucleotides outside the gene matches: 8. Germline assignment: CDR1 SQVTM and CDR2 ANQGSEA. CDR3 nucleotide sequence: TGCAGCGTTGAAGATTGGCTAGCGGGAGGTCAGGAGACCCAGTACTTC. Its translation: CSVEDWLAGGQETQYF.

The chain links TRBV4-1 to TRBJ2-5; 8 nucleotides agree with TRBD1. This CDR3 is built from 16 residues. The V gene end was trimmed by 1 base and the J gene end by 4 bases; junction bases not matched to a gene: 8. Germline CDR1 MGHRA, CDR2 YSYEKL. CDR3: CASSQVLFGTGETQYF. The CDR3 DNA is TGCGCCAGCAGCCAAGTCTTGTTCGGGACAGGAGAGACCCAGTACTTC.

The chain combines TRBV30 with TRBJ2-5; 10 bases map to TRBD2. V was pared by 3 bases and J by 7 bases, with 11 bases of the junction left unmatched. The CDR3 covers 15 residues. The V gene's germline CDR1 is GTSNPN and CDR2 SVGIG (reference sequence). CDR3 region: CAWRMKAGGTLTQYF. The CDR3 region has the DNA TGTGCCTGGAGGATGAAAGCGGGAGGGACCTTGACCCAGTACTTC.

In the case of this clone: It is unclear where the CDR3 begins or ends on the DNA, so no DNA is shown, and the CDR3 is as TCRdb lists it. The V gene is TRBV5-8, the J gene TRBJ2-2; TRBD2, the table's D call, lacks a check against the DNA. The CDR3 length is 13 residues, termini included. Germline CDR1 reads SGHTS; CDR2 reads YDEGEE. The CDR3 here is CASSLLPSGSCFF.

This clone was counted a few times. This chain's CDR3 is CASSELAGGENEQFF. CDR3 DNA: TGTGCCAGCAGCGAACTAGCGGGAGGGGAGAATGAGCAGTTCTTC. V is TRBV7-9 and J is TRBJ2-1; TRBD2 matches 13 bases. The CDR3 is 15 amino acids. CDR1 is SEHNR, CDR2 FQNEAQ, per germline (reference sequence). Trimming removed 5 bases from V and 7 bases from J; junction bases left unmatched: 5.

The rearrangement joins TRBV5-4 to TRBJ2-3, with 8 bases identical to TRBD2. The length of the CDR3 is 13 residues. The germline V gene has CDR1 SGHNT and CDR2 YYREEE (reference sequence). The V gene end was trimmed by 3 bases and the J gene end by 4 bases; junction bases not matched to a gene: 1. CDR3 DNA sequence: TGTGCCAGCAGCTGGGGACTAGCAGATACGCAGTATTTT. Translation gives CASSWGLADTQYF.

This clone was seen only once. The chain recombines TRBV4-3 with TRBJ1-1, with 8 bases fitting TRBD1. The CDR3 totals 15 residues. Germline V gives CDR1 LGHNA, CDR2 YSLEER. V lost 1 base and J lost 1; bases outside the gene matches: 2. CDR3 protein: CASSQGDRSNTEAFF. CDR3 DNA: TGCGCCAGCAGCCAAGGGGACAGGTCGAACACTGAAGCTTTCTTT.

The genes are TRBV5-1 and TRBJ2-7; D may be TRBD1 (5 bases). CDR1 and CDR2 from the germline V gene are SGHRS and YFSETQ. The V and J ends lost 0 bases and 5 bases respectively, with 12 bases between them. CDR3 size: 14 residues. CDR3 bases: TGCGCCAGCAGCTTGGTCCAGGGTCTCGACGAGCAGTACTTC. This codes for CASSLVQGLDEQYF.

The chain combines TRBV7-2 with TRBJ2-5; 7 bases are shared with TRBD1. The CDR3 is 14 residues long. V lost 1 base to trimming and J lost 5 bases; unmatched junction nucleotides: 4. CDR1 is SGHTA, CDR2 FQGNSA, per germline. The CDR3 is CASSLETGHETQYF. The CDR3 DNA is TGTGCCAGCAGCTTAGAGACAGGGCATGAGACCCAGTACTTC.

The rearrangement joins TRBV15 to TRBJ2-5; no clear D gene. The germline gives CDR1 LNHNV, CDR2 YYDKDF (reference sequence). This CDR3 has 12 residues. Trimming pared 5 bases from V and 4 bases from J, leaving 8 bases between. CDR3 sequence: CATSSPGETQYF. The CDR3 bases are TGTGCCACCAGCTCCCCCGGAGAGACCCAGTACTTC.

The chain uses TRBV29-1 and TRBJ2-2, with 15 nucleotides matching TRBD2. Looked up from germline, CDR1 is SQVTM and CDR2 is ANQGSEA. This CDR3 region has 17 residues. Losses at the gene ends were 4 bases for V and 5 bases for J; bases not matched to a gene: 8. CDR3 DNA: TGCAGCGTTGGTTTAGTGGGACTAGCGGGAGGAACCGGGGAGCTGTTTTTT. Its translation: CSVGLVGLAGGTGELFF.

The J gene is TRBJ2-4, the V gene TRBV7-2; a possible D gene is TRBD1 (6 bases). CDR1 and CDR2 from the germline V gene are SGHTA and FQGNSA. This CDR3 has 14 residues. The V and J ends lost 5 bases and 4 bases respectively, with 12 bases between them. This CDR3 reads CASSDSRGKNIQYF. The CDR3 bases are TGTGCCAGCAGCGATAGCAGGGGTAAAAACATTCAGTACTTC.

The CDR3 sequence: CASSDDRVNGYTF. DNA of the CDR3: TGTGCCAGCAGTGACGACAGGGTAAATGGCTACACCTTC. V gene TRBV2 combines with J gene TRBJ1-2; the match to TRBD1 covers 7 bases. V dropped 3 bases and J dropped 6; count of bases not matched to a gene: 4. Germline V gives CDR1 SNHLY, CDR2 FYNNEI. The CDR3 totals 13 residues.

The chain joins TRBV6-1 to TRBJ1-2; TRBD1 is a possible D gene (5 bases). Germline lookup yields CDR1 MNHNS and CDR2 SASEGT. The CDR3 loop spans 14 amino acids. The V and J ends lost 6 bases and 4 bases respectively, with 15 bases between them. The CDR3 protein is CASSRDSEAYGYTF. The DNA of the CDR3 is TGTGCCAGCAGCCGGGACTCGGAGGCCTATGGCTACACCTTC.

The chain links TRBV2 to TRBJ1-1; TRBD1 might be the D (5 bases). This CDR3 spans 14 amino acids. The V end was cut by 6 bases, the J end by 4 bases, with 15 bases between. The V gene's germline CDR1 is SNHLY and CDR2 FYNNEI. DNA of the CDR3: TGTGCCAGCAGCTCACCGGGGGGTGGCACTGAAGCTTTCTTT. It specifies CASSSPGGGTEAFF.

The chain carries TRBV30 and TRBJ2-5, with TRBD2 matching over 7 bases. V shed 1 base, J shed 7 bases, and the junction held 12 bases outside the gene matches. Germline V CDR1 and CDR2: GTSNPN, SVGIG (reference sequence). The CDR3 spans 15 residues. CDR3 DNA sequence: TGTGCCTGGAGTGGCCTAGCGGTCGCCGAGACGACCCAGTACTTC. Translating it yields CAWSGLAVAETTQYF.

The CDR3: CASSQGQGGEKLFF. Written as DNA, the CDR3 is TGTGCCAGCTCCCAGGGACAGGGAGGCGAAAAACTGTTTTTT. J is TRBJ1-4 and V is TRBV18; 9 bases agree with TRBD1. Looked up from germline, CDR1 is KGHSH and CDR2 is LQKENI. V shed 6 bases and J 8 bases; nucleotides not matched to a gene: 7. This CDR3 is built from 14 residues. Together with reference TRBV18 and TRBJ1-4, the CDR3 gives the full variable domain: NAGVMQNPRHLVRRRGQEARLRCSPMKGHSHVYWYRQLPEEGLKFMVYLQKENIIDESGMPKERFSAEFPKEGPSILRIQQVVRGDSAAYFCASSQGQGGEKLFFGSGTQLSVL.

This sequence joins TRBV7-9 and TRBJ2-1, with 14 bases that match TRBD2. This CDR3 comprises 18 residues. The V and J ends lost 6 bases and 6 bases, in that order; junction bases with no gene match: 13. In germline, CDR1 is SEHNR, CDR2 FQNEAQ (reference sequence). CDR3 residues: CASRPRLAGGPRLNEQFF. Here the CDR3 DNA reads TGTGCCAGCAGGCCAAGACTAGCGGGGGGGCCAAGGCTCAATGAGCAGTTCTTC.

J is TRBJ1-3 and V is TRBV10-3; TRBD1 matches 8 bases. Germline CDR1 reads ENHRY; CDR2 reads SYGVKD. V was clipped by 3 bases and J by 3 bases; unmatched bases: 10. The CDR3 has 17 amino acids. CDR3 coding DNA: TGTGCCATCAGTGATCACGGACAGGGTAGACTTGGAAACACCATATATTTT. Translation: CAISDHGQGRLGNTIYF.

This chain uses TRBV29-1 with TRBJ1-3; D possibly corresponds to TRBD1 (5 bases). This CDR3 has 12 residues. Trimming cost V 7 bases and J 2 bases, with 9 bases left between them. Germline V gene data show CDR1 as SQVTM and CDR2 as ANQGSEA. The CDR3 loop reads CSARGAGNTIYF. The CDR3 nucleotides read TGCAGCGCCCGGGGGGCTGGAAACACCATATATTTT.

The J gene is TRBJ2-6, the V gene TRBV2, with TRBD2 matching 7 bases. CDR3 length equals 16 residues. The germline gives CDR1 SNHLY, CDR2 FYNNEI. Trimming removed 6 bases from V and 2 bases from J; junction bases left unmatched: 7. The chain's CDR3 is CASSQNRGAGANVLTF. The CDR3 nucleotides read TGTGCCAGCAGCCAGAACCGGGGGGCTGGGGCCAACGTCCTGACTTTC.

J is TRBJ1-2 and V is TRBV2, with unresolved D. CDR1 and CDR2 from the germline V gene are SNHLY and FYNNEI. The CDR3 consists of 13 residues. V lost 7 bases, J lost 3 bases, and 12 bases lay in between. The CDR3 nucleotides are TGTGCCAGCACCACGGAGGGCTACTATGGCTACACCTTC. Protein product: CASTTEGYYGYTF.

V is TRBV7-9 and J is TRBJ1-6, with D perhaps matching TRBD1 (6 bases). Trimming shortened V by 4 bases and J by 10 bases, and 17 bases separated the two germline ends. Germline V gene data show CDR1 as SEHNR and CDR2 as FQNEAQ (reference sequence). The CDR3 runs to 15 residues. The CDR3 is CASSSQGGVWSPLHF. Here the CDR3 DNA reads TGTGCCAGCAGCTCACAAGGGGGGGTGTGGTCACCCCTCCACTTT.

This clone was observed once. This sequence joins TRBV4-3 and TRBJ1-1; D gene unclear. In germline, CDR1 is LGHNA, CDR2 YSLEER. V was trimmed by 4 bases and J by 1 base, leaving 13 bases between them. This CDR3 is built from 15 residues. The CDR3 sequence: CASSRGGRKNTEAFF. The CDR3 DNA is TGCGCCAGCAGCCGAGGCGGGCGGAAGAACACTGAAGCTTTCTTT.

This sequence joins TRBV5-1 and TRBJ2-3; TRBD2 aligns across 13 bases. Germline lookup yields CDR1 SGHRS and CDR2 YFSETQ. This CDR3 contains 15 residues. With V trimmed by 5 bases and J by 3 bases, 3 bases remained unmatched. CDR3: CASRSTSGGTDTQYF. The CDR3 bases are TGCGCCAGCAGGTCGACTAGCGGGGGGACAGATACGCAGTATTTT.

The chain recombines TRBV6-5 with TRBJ1-5; D is perhaps TRBD1 (6 bases). V lost 6 bases, J lost 2 bases, and 11 bases lay in between. This CDR3 contains 14 residues. Germline V gene data show CDR1 as MNHEY and CDR2 as SVGAGI. For the CDR3, the DNA is TGTGCCAGCAGCCAGGGGAGCGGCAATCAGCCCCAGCATTTT. Its translation: CASSQGSGNQPQHF.

The J gene is TRBJ1-1, the V gene TRBV6-5; 8 positions match TRBD1. Looked up from germline, CDR1 is MNHEY and CDR2 is SVGAGI. The CDR3 is 13 residues long. V lost 10 bases to trimming and J lost 0 bases; unmatched junction nucleotides: 4. CDR3 in amino acids: CATQDRVNTEAFF. The CDR3 DNA is TGTGCCACGCAGGACAGGGTGAACACTGAAGCTTTCTTT.

The V call is TRBV10-3, the J call TRBJ2-3, with a tentative D call TRBD1 (5 bases). Trimming pared 6 bases from V and 1 base from J, leaving 14 bases between. Germline V lookup: CDR1 ENHRY, CDR2 SYGVKD. This CDR3 region has 15 residues. The CDR3 DNA reads as TGTGCCATCAGCCCCGGACACCAACGCACAGATACGCAGTATTTT. It is translated as CAISPGHQRTDTQYF.

The chain carries TRBV2 and TRBJ1-1, with 8 bases aligning to TRBD1. With 6 bases clipped from V and 5 bases from J, the junction kept 5 bases outside the gene matches. The CDR3 has 13 amino acids. The germline CDR1 and CDR2 sequences are SNHLY and FYNNEI. The CDR3 nucleotides read TGTGCCAGCAGAGGACGGACAGGGACTGAAGCTTTCTTT. As protein: CASRGRTGTEAFF. Full variable domain (outside the CDR3, taken from reference TRBV2 and TRBJ1-1): EPEVTQTPSHQVTQMGQEVILRCVPISNHLYFYWYRQILGQKVEFLVSFYNNEISEKSEIFDDQFSVERPDGSNFTLKIRSTKLEDSAMYFCASRGRTGTEAFFGQGTRLTVV.

This chain connects TRBV9 to TRBJ2-5; 8 bases line up with TRBD2. Losses at the gene ends were 4 bases for V and 1 base for J; bases not matched to a gene: 9. In germline, CDR1 is SGDLS, CDR2 YYNGEE. The CDR3 has 16 residues. CDR3 sequence: CASSPGAGGVQETQYF. For the CDR3, the DNA is TGTGCCAGCAGCCCCGGGGCGGGGGGTGTCCAAGAGACCCAGTACTTC. Full variable domain (missing parts from reference TRBV9 and TRBJ2-5): DSGVTQTPKHLITATGQRVTLRCSPRSGDLSVYWYQQSLDQGLQFLIQYYNGEERAKGNILERFSAQQFPDLHSELNLSSLELGDSALYFCASSPGAGGVQETQYFGPGTRLLVL.

A single count supports this clone. The chain uses TRBV6-5 and TRBJ1-1; TRBD1 aligns across 7 bases. Germline values: CDR1 MNHEY, CDR2 SVGAGI. The junction had 10 bases not matched to a gene; V was cut back by 6 bases and J by 3 bases. The CDR3 is made up of 15 amino acids. The CDR3, as DNA: TGTGCCAGCAGCCTCCGACAGGGCCCCGACACTGAAGCTTTCTTT. This sequence encodes CASSLRQGPDTEAFF.

Only one count was recorded for this clone. The gene calls are TRBV5-5 and TRBJ2-3; 10 positions agree with TRBD2. Germline loops: CDR1 SGHKS, CDR2 YYEKEE (reference sequence). The CDR3 has 17 residues. J was trimmed by 0 bases and V by 4 bases; bases with no gene match: 8. The DNA for the CDR3 is TGTGCCAGCAGCCCCCAGTGGACTAGCGGTAGCACAGATACGCAGTATTTT. It is translated as CASSPQWTSGSTDTQYF.